A selection of T cell receptor beta chains follows, all from one sample in a study of T cells in Graves' hyperthyroidism and ophthalmopathy. TCRdb itself ran the multiplex PCR reads through MiXCR, one entry per CDR3 protein. The table records 800,000 or so distinct CDR3 sequences, around 38% of them present only once. The material sequenced was blood. These receptors were collected from a man between 18 and 35 years old with Graves' hyperthyroidism. Both conserved end residues are part of each CDR3.

TRBJ1-5 | TRBV15 | CATSRAYRGRDQPQHF
TRBJ1-1 | TRBV7-9 | CASSAPMNTEAFF
TRBJ2-7 | TRBV7-3 | CASSLEQYF
TRBJ2-2 | TRBV2 | CASTREAGFGELFF
TRBJ2-2 | TRBV7-8 | CASSPQFIGPAGELFF
TRBJ2-5 | TRBV7-9 | CASSLAGGRTQYF
TRBJ2-2 | TRBV15 | CATSSDRANTGELFF
TRBJ1-3 | TRBV27 | CASARGSSGNTIYF
TRBJ2-7 | TRBV4-2 | CASSQAVGGGTGPEQYF
TRBJ2-2 | TRBV6-5 | CASNRLAGTGELFF
TRBJ1-1 | TRBV6-6 | CASSYSRGSDTEAFF
TRBJ1-4 | TRBV19 | CASSKTLTGIGDEKLFF
TRBJ1-1 | TRBV7-9 | CASSPPTGINTEAFF
TRBJ1-2 | TRBV12-3/TRBV12-4 | CASSQDRRTAYGYTF
TRBJ1-5 | TRBV6-5 | CASSPLGGPSDQPQHF
TRBJ2-3 | TRBV29-1 | CSVEDLASEFPPDTQYF
TRBJ2-5 | TRBV9 | CASSVGGQTFVETQYF
TRBJ2-7 | TRBV7-2 | CASSFRNLYDEQYF
TRBJ2-7 | TRBV29-1 | CSVRTGDLYEQYF
TRBJ2-2 | TRBV11-3 | CASSLDNPNTGELFF
TRBJ2-7 | TRBV29-1 | CSVVLYPYEQYF
TRBJ1-1 | TRBV20-1 | CSASTGIGFF
TRBJ2-5 | TRBV19 | CASTTRGAGETQYF
TRBJ2-5 | TRBV15 | CATSYAGLGETQYF
TRBJ2-7 | TRBV10-3 | CAIAPSGGTYEQYF
TRBJ2-5 | TRBV7-9 | CASSFQGGPVQTQYF
TRBJ2-7 | TRBV5-1 | CASSWLGRLEQYF
TRBJ1-1 | TRBV25-1 | CASSLLGTYTEAFF
TRBJ1-5 | TRBV19 | CASSIDHRGQPQHF
TRBJ2-7 | TRBV19 | CASPGQGAYEQYF
TRBJ1-1 | TRBV10-3 | CASSPTALSTEAFF
TRBJ2-7 | TRBV9 | CASSVGRTTYEQYF
TRBJ1-4 | TRBV4-1 | CASSQLTREKLFF
TRBJ2-7 | TRBV2 | CASSEALTGAGAYEQYF
TRBJ1-2 | TRBV6-5 | CASSYGGNYGYTF
TRBJ1-5 | TRBV5-6 | CASSLLQANQPQHF
TRBJ2-2 | TRBV19 | CASSSTQGTGELFF
TRBJ2-7 | TRBV6-2/TRBV6-3 | CASSWGLGAYEQYF
TRBJ2-5 | TRBV5-1 | CASTLGGWETQYF
TRBJ1-1 | TRBV12-3/TRBV12-4 | CATRQPGTEAFF
TRBJ1-1 | TRBV25-1 | CASGRTGAGDTEAFF
TRBJ1-6 | TRBV5-1 | CASSSTTIADSPLHF
TRBJ2-2 | TRBV5-1 | CASRGESAANTGELFF
TRBJ1-1 | TRBV29-1 | CSLLTGANTEAFF
TRBJ1-1 | TRBV6-1 | CASSVPRYTVNTEAFF
TRBJ1-1 | TRBV2 | CASTAREGLNTEAFF
TRBJ2-6 | TRBV7-9 | CASDDLSSGANVLTF
TRBJ2-7 | TRBV20-1 | CSARGDRSAYEQYF
TRBJ1-1 | TRBV20-1 | CSAKKGNLNTEAFF
TRBJ2-1 | TRBV2 | CASIFTGAYNEQFF
TRBJ1-1 | TRBV29-1 | CSVDFGDKNTEAFF
TRBJ1-4 | TRBV4-3 | CASSQDTGRTNEKLFF
TRBJ1-6 | TRBV6-5 | CASSQRGHNSPLHF
TRBJ1-1 | TRBV25-1 | CASSSDREGGAFF
TRBJ1-6 | TRBV7-2 | CASSPPSGGSPLHF
TRBJ2-7 | TRBV7-2 | CASRWTDSYEQYF
TRBJ1-2 | TRBV14 | CASSQEGTPWRYTF